The clone carrying this TCR beta chain was seen only a few times. Antigen unknown. Germline-derived CDR1 and CDR2 are ENHRY and SYGVKD. Trimming removed 6 bases from V and 0 bases from J, with 18 bases in between. This CDR3 is 16 amino acids long. Each CDR3 protein gets one entry after TCRdb re-called the reads with MiXCR. Among roughly 800,000 distinct CDR3 sequences listed, approximately 32% were seen once. This record belongs to a study of T cell repertoires in cytomegalovirus infection. Study background: Selected CMV epitopes included recently identified HLA-C-restricted ones as well as well-studied HLA-B-restricted ones.

The receptor was isolated from a human donor in good health (CMV status not recorded). Some clones in this sample may be carry-over from other donors' samples. The sequences come from cultured CD8+ T cells from PBMCs, collected from culture after CMV antigen stimulation. V gene TRBV10-3 combines with J gene TRBJ2-7; tentative D call: TRBD2 (6 bases). CDR3 region: CAIRTYGSGSSYEQYF. The CDR3 DNA reads as TGTGCCATCAGGACCTACGGTTCCGGGAGCTCCTACGAGCAGTACTTC.